This T cell receptor beta chain is drawn from a study of cytomegalovirus exposure and HLA in healthy donors. Findings and limits, study-wide: A later analysis showed HLA-associated TCR beta chains outstripping equally common others in clonal expansion. Published work reported that the classifier diagnosed cytomegalovirus status with high specificity and sensitivity. Confirmation in vitro established that a few CMV-associated chains were specific for CMV antigens.

PCR primers comprised 60 Vbeta and 13 Jbeta primers. Sequencing was performed with immunoSEQ multiplex PCR; in TCRdb, only in-frame clones are kept and a portion is missing. The sample records tens of thousands of clones, approximately 65% being singletons. As concerns this clone: Its antigen is not known.

The CDR3 is made up of 18 amino acids. Trimming shortened V by 0 bases and J by 3 bases, and 22 bases separated the two germline ends. CDR1 SGHRS and CDR2 YFSETQ come from the germline V gene. The sequence derives from a woman aged 30 to 39 in good health and CMV-seropositive. What was sequenced was PBMCs. This chain joins TRBV5-1 and TRBJ2-7; a weak D match, TRBD1 (6 bases). The chain's CDR3 is CASSLGRLDWTEHYEQYF. The CDR3 DNA reads TGCGCCAGCAGCTTGGGCCGCCTTGACTGGACAGAGCACTACGAGCAGTACTTC.